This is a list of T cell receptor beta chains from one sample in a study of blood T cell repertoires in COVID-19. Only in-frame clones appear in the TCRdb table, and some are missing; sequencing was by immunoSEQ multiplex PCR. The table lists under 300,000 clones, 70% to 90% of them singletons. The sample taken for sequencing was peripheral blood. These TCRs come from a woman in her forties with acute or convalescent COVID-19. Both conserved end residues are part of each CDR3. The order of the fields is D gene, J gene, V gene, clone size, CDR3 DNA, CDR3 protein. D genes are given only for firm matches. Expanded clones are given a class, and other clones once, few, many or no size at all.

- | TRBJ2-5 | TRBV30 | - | TGTGCCTGGAGTCTTATAGGAGGACGCGGGGAGACCCAGTACTTC | CAWSLIGGRGETQYF
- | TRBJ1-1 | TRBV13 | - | TGTGCCAGCAGTCGCTGGGCCGGGGTAATGACCACTGAAGCTTTCTTT | CASSRWAGVMTTEAFF
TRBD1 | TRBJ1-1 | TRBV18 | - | TGTGCCAGCTCACCTTCGGACAGGGGTTGGGCTTTCTTT | CASSPSDRGWAFF
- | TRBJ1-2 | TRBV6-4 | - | TGTGCCAGCAGTGACAGGGGGGGGATCGATGGCTACACCTTC | CASSDRGGIDGYTF
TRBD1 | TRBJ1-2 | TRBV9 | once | TGTGCCAGCAGCGTAGGCGACAGGGACGGCTACACCTTC | CASSVGDRDGYTF
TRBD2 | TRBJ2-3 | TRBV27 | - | TGTGCCAGCAACTTAGCGGGGGGGGATCCCTTCGCAGATACGCAGTATTTT | CASNLAGGDPFADTQYF
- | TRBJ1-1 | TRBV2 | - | TGTGCCAGCAGGCAGGGCATGAACACTGAAGCTTTCTTT | CASRQGMNTEAFF
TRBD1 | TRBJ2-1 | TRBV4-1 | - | TGCGCCAGCAGCCATTCCGATCAGGGGGCTGTGTTCTTC | CASSHSDQGAVFF
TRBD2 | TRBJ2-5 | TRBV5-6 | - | TGTGCCAGCAGCTTGGGGGACGGGAGGGAGACCCAGTACTTC | CASSLGDGRETQYF
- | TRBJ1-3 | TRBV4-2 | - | TGTGCCAGCAGCCAAGATCGAGGTTCTGGAAACACCATATATTTT | CASSQDRGSGNTIYF
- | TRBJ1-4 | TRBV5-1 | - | TGCGCCAGCAGCGTGGACAGACCAACTAATGAAAAACTGTTTTTT | CASSVDRPTNEKLFF
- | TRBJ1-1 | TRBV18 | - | TGTGCCAGCTCACCACCGAGCCCTATCCTCACTGAAGCTTTCTTT | CASSPPSPILTEAFF
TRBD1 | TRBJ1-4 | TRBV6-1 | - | TGTGCCAGCAGTGAAGACAGGGGGCGCCTACTAACTGGGTTTTTT | CASSEDRGRLLTGFF
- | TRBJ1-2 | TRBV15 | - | TGTGCCACCAGCAGAGATCTAACAGCAACTAACTATGGCTACACCTTC | CATSRDLTATNYGYTF
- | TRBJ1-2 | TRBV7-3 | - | TGTGCCAGCAGCCAATCTTCCGCGGGGGAGGGCTACACCTTC | CASSQSSAGEGYTF
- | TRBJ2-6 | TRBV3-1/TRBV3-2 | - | TGTGCCAGCAGCCCGCAGGCGCACTCTGGGGCCAACGTCCTGACTTTC | CASSPQAHSGANVLTF
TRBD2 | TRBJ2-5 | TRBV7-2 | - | TGTGCCAGCAGCTTGGGACTAGCGGAAGAGACCCAGTACTTC | CASSLGLAEETQYF
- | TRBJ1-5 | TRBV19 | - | TGTGCCAGTAGTATACCTCCGGGTCAGGGTTACAAGCCCCAGCATTTT | CASSIPPGQGYKPQHF